The 27 T cell receptor beta chains below all came from one sample that was sequenced in a study of low-dose radiotherapy and immunotherapy resistance in tumors. This sample's time point: after trial treatment. Regarding treatment: LDRT plus nivolumab, ipilimumab, low-dose cyclophosphamide and aspirin (RACIN trial). cDNA synthesis used a TRAV/TRBV-specific primer set for both chains. PCR amplification of the TCRs was performed with Phusion for 20 PCR cycles, and it relied on a constant-region primer together with a V-primer adapter. Each CDR3 protein is one row after TCRdb ran MiXCR on the reads. The table has 30,000 or so distinct CDR3 sequences, 45% to 55% seen once; the top ten hold 5.7%. The specimen comprised PBMCs, sampled after low-dose radiotherapy plus immunotherapy. These receptors all come from a male donor with gallbladder cancer.

In this sample, this clonotype is medium-sized. This chain uses TRBV28 with TRBJ2-2; 8 bases align to TRBD2. Germline trimming cut 6 bases from V and 4 bases from J; bases unmatched to any gene: 7. The CDR3 runs 15 residues. Germline lookup yields CDR1 MDHEN and CDR2 SYDVKM. The CDR3 loop is CASSRAGTSTGELFF. CDR3 coding DNA: TGTGCCAGCAGCCGGGCCGGGACTAGCACCGGGGAGCTGTTTTTT.

This clonotype is categorized as medium-sized. V is TRBV28 and J is TRBJ2-3; TRBD2 aligns across 10 bases. The germline V gene encodes CDR1 MDHEN and CDR2 SYDVKM. J gave up 2 bases and V 5 bases, and 13 bases lay outside the gene matches. The CDR3 is made up of 18 amino acids. The CDR3 sequence is CASSPRLGTSVTTDTQYF. The CDR3 nucleotides are TGTGCCAGCAGTCCTCGCCTAGGGACTAGCGTAACCACAGATACGCAGTATTTT.

This clonotype ranks as medium-sized. The chain couples TRBV6-2 or TRBV6-3 to TRBJ2-5; D tentatively reads TRBD1 or TRBD2 (6 bases each). The CDR3 is 19 residues long. The germline V gene encodes CDR1 MNHEY and CDR2 SVGEGT. V shed 5 bases and J shed 4 bases, with 29 bases lying between them. CDR3 DNA sequence: TGTGCCAGCAGTCCCCGACTAGTAGATTTGGCTAGCAGGGGAGAGACCCAGTACTTC. Its protein product is CASSPRLVDLASRGETQYF.

Concerning this clonotype itself: A read error is the likely source, as a far larger clone sits one nucleotide away. J is TRBJ2-1 and V is TRBV7-6, with 13 positions matching TRBD2. The V gene's germline CDR1 is SGHVS and CDR2 FNYEAQ. The CDR3 runs 16 residues. The J segment lost 10 bases and the V segment lost 3 bases, leaving 9 bases of the junction unmatched. CDR3 protein: CASSFLGLAGAYEQFF. DNA for the CDR3: TGTGCCAGCAGCTTCCTCGGACTAGCGGGGGCCTACGAGCAGTTCTTC.

V is TRBV11-2 and J is TRBJ1-2, with D perhaps TRBD1 (5 bases). Germline values: CDR1 SGHAT, CDR2 FQNNGV. This CDR3 comprises 11 residues. Deletions cut 3 bases from V and 7 bases from J, with 6 bases between. This CDR3 is CASSFRAGYTF. CDR3 nucleotide sequence: TGTGCCAGCAGCTTCAGGGCTGGCTACACCTTC.

About this clonotype: The likely explanation is a read error, given a far larger clone one base away. The chain recombines TRBV11-2 with TRBJ2-1; 11 nucleotides line up with TRBD2. The germline V gene encodes CDR1 SGHAT and CDR2 FQNNGV. The CDR3 contains 22 residues. V trimming: 2 bases; J trimming: 5 bases; junction bases outside the gene matches: 23. CDR3 bases: TGTGCCAGCAGCTTAAGGCCCCGACATGCCTTTACTAGCGGGAGCCCCCACAATGAGCAGTTCTTC. Encoded protein: CASSLRPRHAFTSGSPHNEQFF.

To note about this clonotype: Sequence at one end of the junction differs from germline and may be a read error. V is TRBV12-3 or TRBV12-4 and J is TRBJ2-2; 9 bases are shared with TRBD2. The CDR3 is made up of 18 amino acids. The CDR3 loop reads CATSDPGAGGFSVGELFF. The CDR3 DNA reads as TGTGCCACCAGTGACCCGGGAGCGGGAGGCTTTTCGGTCGGGGAGCTGTTTTTT.

Notes on this clonotype: The DNA is omitted, as the CDR3 cannot be located on it reliably, and the CDR3 follows TCRdb's listing. The chain joins TRBV7-2 to TRBJ1-2. Germline loops: CDR1 SGHTA, CDR2 FQGNSA. Both ends counted, the CDR3 spans 21 residues. CDR3 loop: CASTNQTSLYFCASSSTGYTF.

This chain links TRBV3-1 with TRBJ2-1; D possibly uses TRBD1 or TRBD2 (6 bases each). Trimming pared 0 bases from V and 15 bases from J, leaving 12 bases between. Germline CDR1 is LGHDT and CDR2 is YNNKEL (reference sequence). This CDR3 has 12 amino acids. This chain's CDR3 is CASSQDRGGRFF. The CDR3, as DNA: TGTGCCAGCAGCCAAGACAGGGGAGGTCGGTTCTTC.

Details on this clonotype: A far larger clone is one nucleotide away, so this likely arose from a read error. The V and J genes are TRBV26 and TRBJ2-7; the listed D gene, TRBD2, was not tested against the DNA. TRBV26 is a documented pseudogene. CDR3 length: 13 residues. CDR3 DNA sequence: TGTGCCAGCAAGGACGGGAGGCGAGAAAAGCAGTACTTC. Its protein product is CASKDGRREKQYF.

This chain joins TRBV14 and TRBJ1-4; D is unclear. V was shortened by 0 bases and J by 8 bases, with 7 bases between the two germline ends. Germline assignment: CDR1 SGHDN and CDR2 FVKESK. CDR3 size: 13 residues. The CDR3 DNA reads TGTGCCAGCAGCCAAGACCCCGTGGAAAAACTGTTTTTT. It is translated as CASSQDPVEKLFF.

The chain links TRBV5-4 to TRBJ1-1; no definite D call. CDR1 is SGHNT, CDR2 YYREEE, per germline (reference sequence). The CDR3 is made up of 11 amino acids. V dropped 4 bases and J dropped 3 bases, with 4 bases sitting between them. CDR3 amino acids: CASSRDTEAFF. The CDR3 region has the DNA TGTGCCAGCAGCAGGGACACTGAAGCTTTCTTT.

The chain joins TRBV7-3 to TRBJ2-1, with D unclear. The length of the CDR3 is 13 residues. Germline lookup yields CDR1 SGHTA and CDR2 FQGTGA. The germline V and J ends were trimmed by 4 bases and 4 bases, with 8 bases remaining between them. The CDR3 protein is CASSSDAYNEQFF. The DNA for the CDR3 is TGTGCCAGCAGCTCCGACGCATACAATGAGCAGTTCTTC.

The CDR3 sequence: CASSYAIGLADDNEQFF. The CDR3 nucleotides are TGTGCCAGCAGTTACGCTATAGGACTAGCGGACGACAATGAGCAGTTCTTC. The rearrangement uses TRBV6-2 or TRBV6-3 and TRBJ2-1; 10 bases map to TRBD2. V lost 2 bases, J lost 5 bases, and 9 bases stayed unmatched. Per germline, CDR1 MNHEY and CDR2 SVGEGT. The CDR3 has 17 residues.

This clonotype came up a few times. The chain recombines TRBV27 with TRBJ2-3, with D perhaps TRBD2 (6 bases). CDR1 and CDR2 from the germline V gene are MNHEY and SMNVEV (reference sequence). Trimming shortened V by 9 bases and J by 1 base, and 14 bases separated the two germline ends. This CDR3 region has 14 residues. In nucleotides, the CDR3 is TGTGCCAGTCGGGACTCCCGAGGCACAGATACGCAGTATTTT. Protein product: CASRDSRGTDTQYF.

The chain recombines TRBV20-1 with TRBJ2-7, with TRBD2 matching 10 bases. In germline, CDR1 is DFQATT, CDR2 SNEGSKA (reference sequence). This CDR3 region has 13 residues. J gave up 3 bases and V 6 bases, and 5 bases lay outside the gene matches. DNA of the CDR3: TGCAGTGCCGGACTAGCGGATATCTACGAGCAGTACTTC. As protein: CSAGLADIYEQYF.

The chain joins TRBV28 to TRBJ2-4; TRBD1 or TRBD2 may be the D gene (5 bases each). This CDR3 spans 13 amino acids. Trimming stripped 5 bases from V and 9 bases from J, with 14 bases between. The germline CDR1 and CDR2 sequences are MDHEN and SYDVKM. CDR3 loop: CASSAPGPVIQYF. As DNA, the CDR3 is TGTGCCAGCAGTGCCCCGGGACCGGTCATTCAGTACTTC.

This clonotype is judged medium-sized (0.01 to 0.1%). The chain recombines TRBV4-1 with TRBJ2-5; no clear D gene. With 6 bases removed from V and 4 bases from J, the gap between germline ends came to 18 bases. CDR1 is MGHRA, CDR2 YSYEKL, per germline. The CDR3 loop spans 15 amino acids. This chain's CDR3 is CASRAAALSGETQYF. CDR3 coding DNA: TGCGCCAGCAGGGCTGCAGCCTTGTCGGGAGAGACCCAGTACTTC.

The chain recombines TRBV7-6 with TRBJ2-6; D uncertain. CDR1 is SGHVS and CDR2 is FNYEAQ in the germline V gene. There are 15 residues in the CDR3. Trimming stripped 3 bases from V and 1 base from J, with 7 bases between. As DNA, the CDR3 is TGTGCCAGCAGCTTTAGTGAGTCTGGGGCCAACGTCCTGACTTTC. Translation gives CASSFSESGANVLTF.

This clonotype was seen ten or more times. This chain links TRBV6-1 with TRBJ2-3; D is uncertain. V lost 2 bases to trimming and J lost 6 bases, with 6 bases between them. The germline CDR1 and CDR2 sequences are MNHNS and SASEGT. CDR3 length: 12 amino acids. CDR3 amino acids: CASSEIADTQYF. CDR3 DNA: TGTGCCAGCAGTGAAATCGCCGATACGCAGTATTTT.

This chain connects TRBV11-2 to TRBJ2-7; the match to TRBD1 covers 10 bases. This CDR3 spans 16 amino acids. The germline CDR1 and CDR2 sequences are SGHAT and FQNNGV. Losses at the gene ends were 5 bases for V and 8 bases for J; bases not matched to a gene: 15. The CDR3, as DNA: TGTGCCAGCAGCCTACGGCTGGGACAGGGGATTGAAAAGCAGTACTTC. Its translation is CASSLRLGQGIEKQYF.

Ten or more counts support this clonotype. This chain joins TRBV12-3 or TRBV12-4 and TRBJ2-2; TRBD1 matches at 8 bases. The CDR3 runs to 15 residues. J gave up 5 bases and V 0 bases, and 2 bases lay outside the gene matches. The CDR3 sequence: CASSLAGQETGELFF. In nucleotides, the CDR3 is TGTGCCAGCAGTTTAGCGGGACAGGAGACCGGGGAGCTGTTTTTT.

By its share, this clonotype is medium-sized. The chain uses TRBV5-4 and TRBJ2-5, with 9 bases identical to TRBD2. Germline V gene lookup returns CDR1 SGHNT and CDR2 YYREEE (reference sequence). The CDR3 contains 16 residues. The V gene end was trimmed by 6 bases and the J gene end by 5 bases; junction bases not matched to a gene: 14. The CDR3 coding sequence is TGTGCCAGCATCCTCTCTAGCGGGATGGGCATTGAGACCCAGTACTTC. Its protein is CASILSSGMGIETQYF.

The V gene is TRBV6-5, the J gene TRBJ1-1; maybe TRBD1 (5 bases). Trimming cost V 4 bases and J 1 base, with 16 bases left between them. From germline, CDR1 is MNHEY and CDR2 SVGAGI. The CDR3 loop spans 16 amino acids. The CDR3 nucleotides read TGTGCCAGCAGTTCGGGTTGGCAGGGAAGGAACACTGAAGCTTTCTTT. Protein sequence: CASSSGWQGRNTEAFF.

This clonotype appeared many times. V and J are TRBV27 and TRBJ1-2; TRBD1 might be the D (5 bases). The CDR3 spans 15 residues. V was clipped by 4 bases and J by 4 bases, with 16 bases between them. Germline lookup yields CDR1 MNHEY and CDR2 SMNVEV (reference sequence). CDR3 residues: CASSSRTGRAYGYTF. CDR3 DNA sequence: TGTGCCAGCAGTTCTCGTACGGGACGGGCCTATGGCTACACCTTC.

The chain carries TRBV7-3 and TRBJ2-5, with D uncertain. CDR3 size: 15 residues. Deletions cut 5 bases from V and 2 bases from J, with 15 bases between. Germline CDR1 reads SGHTA; CDR2 reads FQGTGA. The CDR3 spells CASSPNGGRQETQYF. Here the CDR3 DNA reads TGTGCCAGCAGCCCAAACGGTGGTCGACAAGAGACCCAGTACTTC.

The V gene is TRBV5-1, the J gene TRBJ2-1, with TRBD2 matching 11 bases. V lost 6 bases to trimming and J lost 3 bases; unmatched junction nucleotides: 5. The germline CDR1 and CDR2 sequences are SGHRS and YFSETQ. The CDR3 totals 15 residues. CDR3 region: CASKLTSGIYNEQFF. The DNA of the CDR3 is TGCGCCAGCAAACTGACTAGCGGGATCTACAATGAGCAGTTCTTC.